The present TCR beta chain was sequenced within a study of PD-1 blockade in classical Hodgkin lymphoma. Study-wide background: The nivolumab dose that patients received was 3 mg/kg, given intravenously every 2 weeks.

There are a few counts of this clone. Its target is not known. All trial patients relapsed after autologous stem cell transplantation. Patients showed best responses of complete response, partial response or progressive disease. CDR3 length equals 14 residues. Germline CDR1 is SGHRS and CDR2 is YFSETQ. Trimming pared 0 bases from V and 5 bases from J, leaving 10 bases between. General study findings and limits: Before treatment, complete responders showed about the same diversity as newly diagnosed patients.

The data were produced by immunoSEQ multiplex PCR, yet TCRdb's version contains in-frame clones alone and is incomplete. The table shows around 13,000 clones, with about four fifths occurring only once. The chain recombines TRBV5-1 with TRBJ2-3, with D unclear. The sequence was obtained from a human donor with classical Hodgkin lymphoma. The sequencing here drew on peripheral blood mononuclear cells (PBMCs), taken at baseline. Here the CDR3 reads CASSLAAPVDTQYF. DNA of the CDR3: TGCGCCAGCAGCTTGGCGGCCCCGGTAGATACGCAGTATTTT.